The present T cell receptor beta chain was sequenced within a study of blood T cell repertoires in COVID-19. Unmatched junction bases numbered 2, after V lost 6 bases and J lost 5 bases. This CDR3 region has 13 residues. In the original analysis: Scientists estimated how many nucleated cells there were by amplifying reference gene primers. Assay used: immunoSEQ multiplex PCR; TCRdb lists only in-frame clones, some missing. Clone size and V and J calls were adopted from that table, with D and trimming inferred from the DNA. The data show approximately 92,000 clones, roughly 72% seen once. The chain carries TRBV12-3 or TRBV12-4 and TRBJ1-3; 9 bases fit TRBD1. This receptor was obtained from an older woman in a cohort sampled during active or convalescent COVID-19. Source material: peripheral blood. The CDR3 here is CASRTGGRNTIYF. The CDR3 DNA reads as TGTGCCAGCAGAACAGGGGGCAGAAACACCATATATTTT.